These 18 T cell receptor beta chains came from one sample sequenced in a study of blood T cells in healthy people across ages. Primed by a sample-barcoded 5' primer and a J-beta primer mix, a second PCR proceeded for 7 to 11 cycles. TCRdb redid the calling of the 5' RACE reads with MiXCR, one entry per CDR3 protein. The sample consists of fewer than 2,000,000 distinct CDR3 sequences, roughly a third of them appearing once. The source material was blood. The receptors come from a woman aged 30 to 39 in good health.

This clonotype occurred a few times. The rearrangement uses TRBV30 and TRBJ2-3, with 10 positions matching TRBD2. V lost 3 bases and J lost 8; bases outside the gene matches: 8. The length of the CDR3 is 14 residues. Germline CDR1 and CDR2: GTSNPN and SVGIG (reference sequence). The CDR3 region has the DNA TGTGCCTGGAGCGTCAGCGGGAGGGGGGGTACGCAGTATTTT. Translating it yields CAWSVSGRGGTQYF.

This clonotype was counted a few times. The gene calls are TRBV5-1 and TRBJ2-1; TRBD2 matches 11 bases. Losses at the gene ends were 1 base for V and 4 bases for J; bases not matched to a gene: 7. The CDR3 totals 17 residues. Germline CDR1 and CDR2: SGHRS and YFSETQ. The CDR3 DNA sequence: TGCGCCAGCAGCTTGCGTAGCGGGGGGGCCTCATACAATGAGCAGTTCTTC. Translating it yields CASSLRSGGASYNEQFF.

The V call is TRBV20-1, the J call TRBJ1-2; no reliable D call. Germline V CDR1 and CDR2: DFQATT, SNEGSKA (reference sequence). CDR3 length equals 13 residues. The germline V and J ends were trimmed by 6 bases and 3 bases, with 14 bases remaining between them. CDR3 nucleotides: TGCAGTGCCCCCAGAGGCCTGTACTATGGCTACACCTTC. It translates to CSAPRGLYYGYTF.

The rearrangement links TRBV5-6 to TRBJ2-5; D is possibly TRBD1 or TRBD2 (6 bases each). The germline CDR1 and CDR2 sequences are SGHDT and YYEEEE. Between the trimmed V and J ends, which lost 4 bases and 11 bases, there was a span of 27 bases. The CDR3 is made up of 16 amino acids. The CDR3 sequence is CASSEGVLHGPGEQYF. The CDR3 bases are TGTGCCAGCAGCGAGGGGGTGTTACATGGCCCGGGAGAGCAGTACTTC.

This clonotype was observed a few times. The V gene is TRBV18, the J gene TRBJ1-1; no definite D call. The CDR3 covers 15 residues. Per the germline V gene, CDR1 is KGHSH and CDR2 is LQKENI. The V gene lost 6 bases and the J gene lost 3 bases, with 17 bases spanning the gap. The CDR3 DNA sequence: TGTGCCAGCTCGCGACGGGAGGCCATGGACACTGAAGCTTTCTTT. It encodes CASSRREAMDTEAFF.

The chain combines TRBV21-1 with TRBJ2-3. TRBV21-1 is marked as a pseudogene. CDR3 size: 16 residues. Written as DNA, the CDR3 is TGTGCCAGCAGCAAGGATAAGAATCGGAGGACAGATACGCAGTATTTT. Its translation is CASSKDKNRRTDTQYF.

This clonotype has just a few counts. The chain combines TRBV2 with TRBJ2-1; 13 bases match TRBD2. The CDR3 is made up of 17 amino acids. The germline CDR1 and CDR2 sequences are SNHLY and FYNNEI. V lost 8 bases, J lost 6 bases, and 13 bases stayed unmatched. The CDR3 reads CASARQVTSGGANEQFF. As DNA, the CDR3 is TGTGCCAGCGCTCGTCAAGTTACTAGCGGGGGGGCCAATGAGCAGTTCTTC. Full variable domain (outside the CDR3, taken from reference TRBV2 and TRBJ2-1): EPEVTQTPSHQVTQMGQEVILRCVPISNHLYFYWYRQILGQKVEFLVSFYNNEISEKSEIFDDQFSVERPDGSNFTLKIRSTKLEDSAMYFCASARQVTSGGANEQFFGPGTRLTVL.

The V call is TRBV12-3 or TRBV12-4, the J call TRBJ2-5; TRBD2 might be the D (7 bases). This CDR3 has 15 residues. Trimming shortened V by 7 bases and J by 1 base, and 16 bases separated the two germline ends. CDR3 amino acids: CASNLGGTFQETQYF. CDR3 in DNA: TGTGCCAGCAACCTGGGGGGGACATTCCAAGAGACCCAGTACTTC.

A note on this clonotype: One end of the junction does not line up with germline, which may come from a read error. The chain is built from TRBV27 and TRBJ2-3; no clear D. The germline CDR1 and CDR2 sequences are MNHEY and SMNVEV (reference sequence). The CDR3 runs to 15 residues. The CDR3, as DNA: TGTGCCGGCAGTTTGAGTAGGGAACGCACAGATACGCAGTATTTT. Its translation: CAGSLSRERTDTQYF.

This clonotype turned up a few times. J is TRBJ2-1 and V is TRBV7-2; D possibly corresponds to TRBD2 (6 bases). The germline CDR1 and CDR2 sequences are SGHTA and FQGNSA. The CDR3 loop spans 13 amino acids. The V and J ends lost 0 bases and 12 bases respectively, with 12 bases between them. The CDR3 nucleotides read TGTGCCAGCAGCTTAGCGAGGCGGGACGGGCAGTTCTTC. Amino acid sequence: CASSLARRDGQFF.

This clonotype was seen more than once but under ten times. The V call is TRBV7-2, the J call TRBJ2-2, with 10 bases matching TRBD2. This CDR3 comprises 17 residues. Trimming cost V 5 bases and J 1 base; bases outside gene matches: 7. Germline-derived CDR1 and CDR2 are SGHTA and FQGNSA. The DNA of the CDR3 is TGTGCCAGCAGCCCGAGACTAGCGGGCCTGAACACCGGGGAGCTGTTTTTT. This codes for CASSPRLAGLNTGELFF. Looking up the rest from reference TRBV7-2 and TRBJ2-2 gives the full variable domain: GAGVSQSPSNKVTEKGKDVELRCDPISGHTALYWYRQSLGQGLEFLIYFQGNSAPDKSGLPSDRFSAERTGGSVSTLTIQRTQQEDSAVYLCASSPRLAGLNTGELFFGEGSRLTVL.

The V call is TRBV7-2, the J call TRBJ2-1; tentative D call: TRBD2 (5 bases). The length of the CDR3 is 14 residues. Trimming took 5 bases from V and 9 from J, leaving 17 bases between them. Germline values: CDR1 SGHTA, CDR2 FQGNSA. The CDR3 DNA follows: TGTGCCAGCAGCGTATCCCAGGAGGCGGGTGAGCAGTTCTTC. Amino acids: CASSVSQEAGEQFF.

This clonotype was seen a handful of times. The chain has TRBV9 and TRBJ2-7, with a weak D call TRBD1 (5 bases). Germline V gene data show CDR1 as SGDLS and CDR2 as YYNGEE. V lost 0 bases and J 6 bases, leaving 13 bases between the germline ends. CDR3 size: 14 residues. CDR3 amino acids: CASSVEPGFGEQYF. DNA for the CDR3: TGTGCCAGCAGCGTAGAGCCAGGGTTCGGCGAGCAGTACTTC.

This clonotype was counted between two and nine times. The chain combines TRBV2 with TRBJ2-2; 9 nucleotides match TRBD1. CDR1 and CDR2 from the germline V gene are SNHLY and FYNNEI. This CDR3 has 14 amino acids. V shed 7 bases and J 7 bases; nucleotides not matched to a gene: 7. The CDR3 DNA follows: TGTGCCAGCAAGAGTACAGGGGGCTACGGGGAGCTGTTTTTT. Translation gives CASKSTGGYGELFF.

This sequence joins TRBV30 and TRBJ1-2; D call uncertain. Trimming cost V 4 bases and J 2 bases, with 14 bases left between them. The CDR3 consists of 14 residues. Germline CDR1 and CDR2: GTSNPN and SVGIG (reference sequence). The CDR3 DNA follows: TGTGCCTGGACTTACATCGCCCGAAACTATGGCTACACCTTC. This codes for CAWTYIARNYGYTF.

The gene calls are TRBV4-2 and TRBJ2-7; D might be TRBD2 (5 bases). The CDR3 runs 16 residues. V was cut by 0 bases and J by 7 bases, with 19 bases left in between. CDR1 is LGHNA, CDR2 YNFKEQ, per germline. In DNA form, the CDR3 reads TGTGCCAGCAGCCAAGATTCTCACCCGAGCCGGAGGGAGCAGTACTTC. It encodes CASSQDSHPSRREQYF.

Turning to this clonotype: A much larger clonotype is one base distant, so this may be a read error. The rearrangement links TRBV12-3 or TRBV12-4 to TRBJ1-5; D is undetermined. The CDR3 runs to 12 residues. The CDR3, as DNA: TGTGTCAGCAGTTTGGTAGATCAGCCCCAGCATTTT. Its protein product is CVSSLVDQPQHF.

V is TRBV5-5 and J is TRBJ2-4; weak D call: TRBD2 (5 bases). The CDR3 extends over 16 amino acids. Trimming removed 1 base at V and 1 base at J, with 12 bases between. Germline values: CDR1 SGHKS, CDR2 YYEKEE (reference sequence). The CDR3 sequence: CASSLSASIAKNIQYF. The CDR3 bases are TGTGCCAGCAGCTTGTCGGCTAGCATCGCCAAAAACATTCAGTACTTC.